The T cell receptor (beta chain) described here comes from a study of shared clonotypes between healthy human individuals. The study, taken as a whole, reports: Naive CD4 clonotypes were shared across several donors at roughly 5.5%.

The CDR3 runs 15 residues. CDR1 and CDR2 from the germline V gene are WSHSY and SAAADI. Trimming at V came to 8 bases and at J to 5 bases, leaving 11 bases not matched to a gene. On this clone: The antigen remains unidentified.

In the authors' workflow: Owing to the provision of junction-only sequences devoid of quality scores by immunoSEQ, filtering differed. Method: immunoSEQ multiplex PCR; TCRdb's copy keeps in-frame clones and lacks some. V, J and clone size are those of that table, while D and trimming were read from the DNA. This sample has some 1,900,000 clones, with roughly 94% found just once. CD45RO negativity and positive selection for CCR7 defined naive CD8 cells, a population that excluded terminally differentiated effector memory CD45RA+ cells. This TCR derives from a man aged 18 to 29 in good health. Sequenced sample: naive CD8+ T cells sorted from blood. J is TRBJ2-5 and V is TRBV10-2; TRBD1 agrees at 10 bases. The CDR3 DNA sequence: TGCGCCAGCTGCACCGGGACAGGGGAGTGGGAGACCCAGTACTTC. Translating it yields CASCTGTGEWETQYF.